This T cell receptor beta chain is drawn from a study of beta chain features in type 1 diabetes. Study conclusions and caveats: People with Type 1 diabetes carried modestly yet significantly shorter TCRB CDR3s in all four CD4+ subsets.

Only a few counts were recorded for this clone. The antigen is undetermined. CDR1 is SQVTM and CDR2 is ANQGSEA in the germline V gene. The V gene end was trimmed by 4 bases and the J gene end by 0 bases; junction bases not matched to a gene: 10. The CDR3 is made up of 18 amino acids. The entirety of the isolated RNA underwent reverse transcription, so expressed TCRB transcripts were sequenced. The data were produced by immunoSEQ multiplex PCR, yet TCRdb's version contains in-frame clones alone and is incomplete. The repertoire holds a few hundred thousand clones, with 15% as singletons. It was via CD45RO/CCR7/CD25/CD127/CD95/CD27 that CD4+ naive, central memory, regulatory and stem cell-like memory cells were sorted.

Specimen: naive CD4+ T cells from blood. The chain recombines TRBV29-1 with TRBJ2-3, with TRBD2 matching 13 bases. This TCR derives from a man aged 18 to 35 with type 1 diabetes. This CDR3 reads CSVGRGLAGDSSTDTQYF. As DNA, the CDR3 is TGCAGCGTTGGGCGTGGACTAGCGGGGGACTCTAGCACAGATACGCAGTATTTT.